The rows below give T cell receptor beta chains drawn from one sample of a study of blood T cell repertoires in COVID-19. Here immunoSEQ multiplex PCR was the method, and the copy in TCRdb shows in-frame clones only, minus some. The table shows tens of thousands of clones, with 82% occurring only once. The specimen sequenced was peripheral blood. These receptors all stem from a woman aged 60-70 years with acute or convalescent COVID-19. Both conserved end residues are part of each CDR3. D genes are given only for firm matches. Clone size appears in some rows only: once, few, many, or a class for an expanded clone.

d_call	v_call	j_call	clone_size	cdr3_aa	cdr3_nt
NA	TRBV19	TRBJ2-3	NA	CASSIPVVDTQYF	TGTGCCAGTAGTATCCCGGTCGTAGATACGCAGTATTTT
NA	TRBV7-8	TRBJ1-3	NA	CASSSGPGNTIYF	TGTGCCAGCAGCAGTGGCCCGGGAAACACCATATATTTT
NA	TRBV11-2	TRBJ1-2	NA	CASKSSRGGYGYTF	TGTGCCAGCAAATCGTCGAGAGGGGGCTATGGCTACACCTTC
TRBD2	TRBV6-2/TRBV6-3	TRBJ2-3	NA	CASSRLAGGQEDTQYF	TGTGCCAGCAGCCGACTAGCGGGGGGCCAGGAAGATACGCAGTATTTT
TRBD1	TRBV29-1	TRBJ2-7	NA	CSVEGTGAEQYF	TGCAGCGTTGAAGGGACAGGGGCCGAGCAGTACTTC
TRBD1	TRBV5-1	TRBJ1-4	NA	CASSRATGTEEKLFF	TGCGCCAGCAGCAGAGCAACCGGGACAGAAGAAAAACTGTTTTTT
TRBD1	TRBV10-3	TRBJ2-4	NA	CAISDPDRVDKNIQYF	TGTGCCATCAGTGACCCGGACAGGGTGGACAAAAACATTCAGTACTTC
NA	TRBV19	TRBJ1-3	NA	CASNRHSGNTIYF	TGTGCCAGTAACAGGCACTCTGGAAACACCATATATTTT
NA	TRBV5-4	TRBJ2-2	NA	CAMGGPTGELFF	TGTGCCATGGGGGGGCCCACCGGGGAGCTGTTTTTT
NA	TRBV5-4	TRBJ2-1	NA	CASGAPTRNEQFF	TGTGCCAGCGGGGCGCCAACTCGCAATGAGCAGTTCTTC
NA	TRBV7-6	TRBJ2-3	NA	CASSPRDNRDTQYF	TGTGCCAGCAGCCCCAGGGACAACAGAGATACGCAGTATTTT
NA	TRBV5-1	TRBJ1-1	once	CASSLASTNTEAFF	TGCGCCAGCAGCCTGGCAAGTACTAACACTGAAGCTTTCTTT
TRBD2	TRBV9	TRBJ2-3	NA	CASSVAPSGPDTQYF	TGTGCCAGCAGCGTAGCCCCTAGCGGGCCAGATACGCAGTATTTT
NA	TRBV15	TRBJ1-4	NA	CATAREGSEKLFF	TGTGCCACTGCCAGGGAGGGTAGTGAAAAACTGTTTTTT
NA	TRBV7-8	TRBJ1-2	NA	CASSLVLGGGLDGYTF	TGTGCCAGCAGCTTAGTCTTAGGGGGGGGACTAGATGGCTACACCTTC
NA	TRBV4-2	TRBJ1-1	NA	CASSQGQADTEAFF	TGTGCCAGCAGCCAAGGGCAGGCCGATACCGAAGCTTTCTTT
NA	TRBV3-1/TRBV3-2	TRBJ2-2	NA	CASSQLATDPGELFF	TGTGCCAGCAGCCAACTTGCGACTGATCCCGGGGAGCTGTTTTTT
NA	TRBV6-5	TRBJ2-3	NA	CATRAADEDTQYF	TGTGCCACCAGGGCGGCAGACGAAGATACGCAGTATTTT
TRBD2	TRBV5-1	TRBJ2-2	NA	CASTRSSGGSGELFF	TGCGCCAGCACCAGGTCTAGCGGGGGGTCCGGGGAGCTGTTTTTT